The 10 T cell receptor beta chains listed next were all sequenced from one sample in a study of T cell responses to AZD1222 COVID-19 vaccine. Sequencing was performed with immunoSEQ multiplex PCR; in TCRdb, only in-frame clones are kept and a portion is missing. Of around 87,000 clones detected, more than 75% appear once; the ten largest clones hold roughly a tenth. This material consisted of peripheral blood, taken on day 0 of AZD1222 vaccination. The source is an adult in good health.

In this sample, this clone turned up many times. This chain connects TRBV30 to TRBJ1-5; 8 bases fit TRBD1. CDR1 is GTSNPN, CDR2 SVGIG, per germline (reference sequence). V was pared by 2 bases and J by 4 bases, with 7 bases of the junction left unmatched. The CDR3 runs 15 residues. The CDR3 DNA reads as TGTGCCTGGAGTCAGGTGGACAGGGATAATCAGCCCCAGCATTTT. This codes for CAWSQVDRDNQPQHF.

The chain combines TRBV9 with TRBJ2-2; 7 bases are shared with TRBD2. Germline V CDR1 and CDR2: SGDLS, YYNGEE. The V gene end was trimmed by 0 bases and the J gene end by 5 bases; junction bases not matched to a gene: 7. The CDR3 spans 16 residues. The CDR3 DNA reads TGTGCCAGCAGCGTAGGGCTAGCGGCCCAGACCGGGGAGCTGTTTTTT. Translated: CASSVGLAAQTGELFF.

This sequence joins TRBV19 and TRBJ1-4, with 7 nucleotides matching TRBD1. Losses at the gene ends were 2 bases for V and 8 bases for J; bases not matched to a gene: 2. The CDR3 runs to 13 residues. Germline assignment: CDR1 LNHDA and CDR2 SQIVND (reference sequence). Here the CDR3 DNA reads TGTGCCAGTAGTATACAGGGGGTGGAAAAACTGTTTTTT. Its protein is CASSIQGVEKLFF.

For the CDR3, the DNA is TGCGCCAGCAGCTCGCTAGCGGGCTACAATGAGCAGTTCTTC. Encoded protein: CASSSLAGYNEQFF. V usage is TRBV5-1 and J usage is TRBJ2-1, with 8 nucleotides matching TRBD2. V was pared by 3 bases and J by 3 bases, with 2 bases of the junction left unmatched. The CDR3 has 14 amino acids. The germline gives CDR1 SGHRS, CDR2 YFSETQ. The variable domain in full, with the rest retrieved from reference TRBV5-1 and TRBJ2-1, is KAGVTQTPRYLIKTRGQQVTLSCSPISGHRSVSWYQQTPGQGLQFLFEYFSETQRNKGNFPGRFSGRQFSNSRSEMNVSTLELGDSALYLCASSSLAGYNEQFFGPGTRLTVL.

The V gene is TRBV5-4, the J gene TRBJ1-5; 9 bases line up with TRBD1. The V gene's germline CDR1 is SGHNT and CDR2 YYREEE (reference sequence). V trimming: 0 bases; J trimming: 5 bases; junction bases outside the gene matches: 6. The CDR3 totals 16 residues. This CDR3 is CASSLERWTGDQPQHF. The CDR3 bases are TGTGCCAGCAGCTTGGAACGGTGGACAGGGGATCAGCCCCAGCATTTT.

The rearrangement joins TRBV5-1 to TRBJ2-2; TRBD1 or TRBD2 may be the D gene (6 bases each). This CDR3 is 16 amino acids long. V lost 3 bases, J lost 3 bases, and 15 bases lay in between. CDR1 is SGHRS, CDR2 YFSETQ, per germline. CDR3 bases: TGCGCCAGCAGCTCGGGGGCAGGGGCCTACACCGGGGAGCTGTTTTTT. Its protein is CASSSGAGAYTGELFF.

This clone has only a few counts. The chain combines TRBV28 with TRBJ1-1; D uncertain. Per germline, CDR1 MDHEN and CDR2 SYDVKM. The length of the CDR3 is 13 residues. V lost 3 bases, J lost 1 base, and 6 bases lay in between. CDR3 bases: TGTGCCAGCAGTTTTCTGAGGAACACTGAAGCTTTCTTT. It yields the protein CASSFLRNTEAFF.

This rearrangement joins TRBV5-6 to TRBJ2-3, with 9 positions matching TRBD2. Germline CDR1 is SGHDT and CDR2 is YYEEEE. The CDR3 runs to 15 residues. The ends lost 2 bases at V and 8 bases at J; junction bases unmatched: 9. DNA for the CDR3: TGTGCCAGCAGCTTAGAAAGCGGGGGGACTGGTACGCAGTATTTT. Residues: CASSLESGGTGTQYF.

The chain recombines TRBV6-1 with TRBJ1-5; tentative D call: TRBD1 (6 bases). Trimming left V 6 bases short and J 5 bases short, with 14 bases between. The CDR3 is 14 residues long. Germline V gene sequence: CDR1 MNHNS, CDR2 SASEGT. The CDR3 loop reads CASSPGGADQPQHF. The CDR3 DNA reads as TGTGCCAGCAGCCCGGGGGGGGCGGATCAGCCCCAGCATTTT.

The chain joins TRBV6-5 to TRBJ2-5, with D possibly TRBD2 on 6 matching bases. Between the trimmed V and J ends, which lost 4 bases and 2 bases, there was a span of 14 bases. CDR3 length: 15 amino acids. Per the germline V gene, CDR1 is MNHEY and CDR2 is SVGAGI. The CDR3 DNA reads as TGTGCCAGCAGTTTCAACGGCGGGGAGCAAGAGACCCAGTACTTC. Its protein is CASSFNGGEQETQYF.